What follows are 6 T cell receptor beta chains derived from one specimen sequenced in a study of cytomegalovirus exposure and HLA in healthy donors. PCR primers comprised 60 Vbeta and 13 Jbeta primers. The repertoire was sequenced with immunoSEQ multiplex PCR; TCRdb's copy has only in-frame clones and lacks some. The repertoire consists of over 200,000 clones, with about 80% occurring once and the leading ten covering approximately 2%. Sequenced material: PBMCs. Source of these receptors: a male donor in good health and CMV-seronegative.

The DNA for the CDR3 is TGTGCCAGCTCGCGGGCCCAGGGGTCCTATAATTCACCCCTCCACTTT. Protein sequence: CASSRAQGSYNSPLHF. This rearrangement joins TRBV18 to TRBJ1-6, with a possible D match to TRBD1 (6 bases). V gave up 6 bases and J gave up 1 base, with 13 bases separating them. Per germline, CDR1 KGHSH and CDR2 LQKENI. CDR3 length: 16 amino acids.

The rearrangement joins TRBV4-3 to TRBJ1-4; D ambiguous. Trimming removed 3 bases at V and 9 bases at J, with 14 bases between. The CDR3 has 14 amino acids. Per germline, CDR1 LGHNA and CDR2 YSLEER. The CDR3 nucleotides are TGCGCCAGCAGCCATGCCGGTGGGAGTCAAAAACTGTTTTTT. This gives the protein CASSHAGGSQKLFF.

The rearrangement links TRBV7-9 to TRBJ2-1, with a weak D call TRBD2 (5 bases). The V end lost 1 base, the J end lost 0 bases, and 10 bases lay between the germline ends. This CDR3 has 16 residues. CDR1 and CDR2 (germline): SEHNR, FQNEAQ (reference sequence). The DNA for the CDR3 is TGTGCCAGCAGCTTAGAGGGTGGGAGCTCCTACAATGAGCAGTTCTTC. Protein: CASSLEGGSSYNEQFF.

The chain employs TRBV11-2 and TRBJ1-2, with 9 bases that match TRBD1. The V gene's germline CDR1 is SGHAT and CDR2 FQNNGV. The CDR3 contains 13 residues. V lost 5 bases to trimming and J lost 8 bases; unmatched junction nucleotides: 6. CDR3 loop: CASSLGQGWGYTF. For the CDR3, the DNA is TGTGCCAGCAGCCTGGGACAGGGATGGGGCTACACCTTC.

The rearrangement uses TRBV19 and TRBJ1-5; a possible D gene is TRBD1 (5 bases). The CDR3 sequence is 13 residues long. In germline, CDR1 is LNHDA, CDR2 SQIVND (reference sequence). V lost 11 bases and J 4 bases, leaving 15 bases between the germline ends. In DNA, the CDR3 is TGTGCCTGCAAAAGGGGAAGAAATCAGCCCCAGCATTTT. Translation: CACKRGRNQPQHF. Drawing the rest from reference TRBV19 and TRBJ1-5, the complete variable domain is DGGITQSPKYLFRKEGQNVTLSCEQNLNHDAMYWYRQDPGQGLRLIYYSQIVNDFQKGDIAEGYSVSREKKESFPLTVTSAQKNPTAFYLCACKRGRNQPQHFGDGTRLSIL.

This clone showed up just a few times. This chain uses TRBV6-1 with TRBJ2-5; 7 bases map to TRBD1. This CDR3 has 14 amino acids. V was pared by 8 bases and J by 4 bases, with 10 bases of the junction left unmatched. Germline V CDR1 and CDR2: MNHNS, SASEGT. In nucleotides, the CDR3 is TGTGCCAGCTCCGCAGACAGGGTCCTAGAGACCCAGTACTTC. It codes for CASSADRVLETQYF.